This T cell receptor (beta chain) was identified in a study of CD8+CD57+ T cells in acquired aplastic anemia. About the study: Sorted CD4+ and CD8+ cells gave an average of 3.2 ug of DNA. Healthy donors gave 10 million or so reads on average for CD4+ cells. General study findings and limits: Patients and controls had in common 25 to 35 CD8+ CDR3 sequences.

About this clonotype itself: What it recognizes is unknown.

The CDR3 contains 12 residues. V was pared by 4 bases and J by 1 base, with 7 bases between. Germline CDR1 reads DFQATT; CDR2 reads SNEGSKA (reference sequence). Genomic DNA templated the TCR beta VDJ and CDR3 profiling. TCRdb processed the reads anew with MiXCR; each CDR3 protein has one entry. Of about 130,000 distinct CDR3 sequences in the sample, 40% to 60% were seen once. The sequence derives from a human donor in good health, serving as a control. J is TRBJ1-1 and V is TRBV20-1; D is ambiguous. Sequenced sample: sorted CD4+, CD8+, or CD8+CD57+ T cells (not recorded which) from PBMCs. CDR3 sequence: CSATRQNTEAFF. The CDR3, as DNA: TGCAGTGCTACCCGACAGAACACTGAAGCTTTCTTT.